Below are 30 T cell receptor beta chains sequenced from a single sample in a study of identical twins. TCRdb used MiXCR to reprocess the 5' RACE reads, holding one entry per CDR3 protein. The table shows roughly 690,000 distinct CDR3 sequences, with 21% occurring only once. In addition, the sample was reused for a study of T cells expressing NK-cell markers.

The sequencing sample was made of PBMCs. The origin of the receptors is a young woman in good health.

This sequence joins TRBV10-3 and TRBJ2-1; D is undetermined. Per germline, CDR1 ENHRY and CDR2 SYGVKD. Trimming took off 0 bases at V and 0 bases at J, with 6 bases between the two ends. The CDR3 contains 15 residues. The DNA of the CDR3 is TGTGCCATCAGTGAGTCGGCGGTCTCCTACAATGAGCAGTTCTTC. As protein: CAISESAVSYNEQFF.

This clonotype has at least ten counts. V usage is TRBV20-1 and J usage is TRBJ2-3; 11 nucleotides agree with TRBD2. Trimming took 4 bases from V and 1 from J; bases not matched to a gene: 4. The V gene's germline CDR1 is DFQATT and CDR2 SNEGSKA (reference sequence). This CDR3 has 15 amino acids. The CDR3 DNA sequence: TGCAGTGCTACCCTTAGCGGGGGGGGCACAGATACGCAGTATTTT. Its protein product is CSATLSGGGTDTQYF.

This clonotype was seen a handful of times. V and J are TRBV4-2 and TRBJ2-2; D is unclear. The V and J ends lost 3 bases and 7 bases respectively, with 12 bases between them. Germline V gives CDR1 LGHNA, CDR2 YNFKEQ. The CDR3 runs to 14 residues. The CDR3: CASSHLGEGGELFF. In DNA, the CDR3 is TGTGCCAGCAGCCACCTTGGGGAAGGCGGGGAGCTGTTTTTT.

This clonotype was seen a few times. This chain links TRBV20-1 with TRBJ1-1; the D is unclear. CDR3 length equals 13 residues. Trimming removed 3 bases from V and 1 base from J, with 9 bases in between. The V gene's germline CDR1 is DFQATT and CDR2 SNEGSKA (reference sequence). Here the CDR3 reads CSARRPGNTEAFF. The DNA for the CDR3 is TGCAGTGCTAGGAGACCGGGGAACACTGAAGCTTTCTTT.

This clonotype showed up just a few times. The J gene is TRBJ2-1, the V gene TRBV10-3, with 7 bases identical to TRBD2. The CDR3 is made up of 17 amino acids. Germline assignment: CDR1 ENHRY and CDR2 SYGVKD. After removal of 0 bases from V and 2 bases from J, the junction contained 7 bases not matched to a gene. The CDR3 coding sequence is TGTGCCATCAGTGAGTCCGTTGGCGGGAGCGCCTACAATGAGCAGTTCTTC. Its protein is CAISESVGGSAYNEQFF.

There are many counts of this clonotype. This sequence joins TRBV6-5 and TRBJ1-6; D is unclear. The CDR3 totals 13 residues. Germline CDR1 and CDR2: MNHEY and SVGAGI. The V end lost 4 bases, the J end lost 7 bases, and 8 bases lay between the germline ends. The CDR3 reads CASSWETNSPLHF. CDR3 DNA sequence: TGTGCCAGCAGTTGGGAGACCAATTCACCCCTCCACTTT.

V and J are TRBV20-1 and TRBJ2-2, with 9 positions matching TRBD2. Trimming at V came to 3 bases and at J to 7 bases, leaving 9 bases not matched to a gene. This CDR3 has 15 residues. The germline CDR1 and CDR2 sequences are DFQATT and SNEGSKA (reference sequence). Here the CDR3 DNA reads TGCAGTGCTAGGATCGCGGGGGGGGGATTCGGGGAGCTGTTTTTT. It codes for CSARIAGGGFGELFF.

The table lists this clonotype with many counts. This chain joins TRBV12-1 and TRBJ2-7. TRBV12-1 is listed as a pseudogene. The CDR3 totals 11 residues. CDR3 residues: CASSSPFEQYF. In DNA form, the CDR3 reads TGTGCCAGCAGCTCCCCATTCGAGCAGTACTTC.

The rearrangement joins TRBV9 to TRBJ1-2; TRBD1 aligns across 7 bases. Losses at the gene ends were 0 bases for V and 3 bases for J; bases not matched to a gene: 5. Germline CDR1 SGDLS, CDR2 YYNGEE. CDR3 length: 15 amino acids. The CDR3 nucleotides read TGTGCCAGCAGCGTAGACGCAGGGACAGACTATGGCTACACCTTC. Translated: CASSVDAGTDYGYTF.

The chain recombines TRBV9 with TRBJ2-3; D is uncertain. Trimming took 6 bases from V and 0 from J, leaving 14 bases between them. This CDR3 is built from 15 residues. CDR1 and CDR2 (germline): SGDLS, YYNGEE. The CDR3 DNA reads TGTGCCAGCAACTCTGGGAAGAGCAGCACAGATACGCAGTATTTT. Its protein is CASNSGKSSTDTQYF.

This clonotype was counted only a few times. The chain combines TRBV6-1 with TRBJ2-1; tentative D call: TRBD2 (7 bases). The V end lost 8 bases, the J end lost 5 bases, and 19 bases lay between the germline ends. This CDR3 region has 15 residues. Germline V lookup: CDR1 MNHNS, CDR2 SASEGT. The CDR3 is CASGGGPVEHNEQFF. CDR3 in DNA: TGTGCCAGCGGGGGGGGCCCCGTAGAACACAATGAGCAGTTCTTC.

This clonotype was seen more than once but under ten times. The CDR3 is CASSEGQSYEQYF. DNA for the CDR3: TGCGCCAGCAGTGAGGGACAGTCCTACGAGCAGTACTTC. V usage is TRBV10-1 and J usage is TRBJ2-7; weak D call: TRBD1 (6 bases). CDR1 is WNHNN and CDR2 is SYGVQD in the germline V gene (reference sequence). Trimming cost V 2 bases and J 1 base, with 6 bases left between them. The CDR3 loop spans 13 amino acids.

V and J are TRBV5-1 and TRBJ2-7; a weak D match, TRBD2 (5 bases). V was cut by 6 bases and J by 0 bases, with 16 bases left in between. The CDR3 loop spans 15 amino acids. Germline V gene lookup returns CDR1 SGHRS and CDR2 YFSETQ. CDR3 DNA sequence: TGCGCCAGCACCGCGGGTCTTCTGAGCTCCTACGAGCAGTACTTC. Translating gives CASTAGLLSSYEQYF.

The V and J genes are TRBV7-9 and TRBJ2-5, with D possibly called TRBD1 or TRBD2 (5 bases each). The ends were cut back, 7 bases at V and 4 bases at J, with 13 bases in the middle. The CDR3 sequence is 13 residues long. The germline CDR1 and CDR2 sequences are SEHNR and FQNEAQ (reference sequence). This CDR3 is CASIGGRTETQYF. CDR3 coding DNA: TGTGCCAGCATTGGGGGTCGGACAGAGACCCAGTACTTC.

This sequence joins TRBV11-2 and TRBJ2-4; possible D gene TRBD2, 6 bases. V lost 5 bases and J lost 0, with 11 bases in between. Germline loops: CDR1 SGHAT, CDR2 FQNNGV. This CDR3 has 15 amino acids. This CDR3 is CASSAGTEAKNIQYF. The CDR3 nucleotides are TGTGCCAGCAGCGCGGGGACGGAAGCCAAAAACATTCAGTACTTC.

Ten or more counts support this clonotype. The junction departs from germline at one end; a sequencing error may be responsible. The V gene is TRBV7-7, the J gene TRBJ2-1; 8 positions agree with TRBD2. Germline V lookup: CDR1 SSHAT, CDR2 FNYEAQ (reference sequence). The CDR3 has 13 residues. The CDR3, as DNA: TGTGCTAGCAGCCCCCCGGGGGGGGATGAGCAGTTCTTC. Protein: CASSPPGGDEQFF.

There are a few counts of this clonotype. This chain connects TRBV12-3 or TRBV12-4 to TRBJ2-6; the D is unclear. This CDR3 has 15 residues. V was pared by 4 bases and J by 0 bases, with 7 bases between. For the CDR3, the DNA is TGTGCCAGCAGTTCTTTAAGCTCTGGGGCCAACGTCCTGACTTTC. This sequence encodes CASSSLSSGANVLTF.

This clonotype appeared a few times. The chain combines TRBV7-2 with TRBJ2-1; D is unresolved. V lost 1 base, J lost 0 bases, and 7 bases lay in between. The CDR3 is 15 residues long. The V gene's germline CDR1 is SGHTA and CDR2 FQGNSA. The CDR3, as DNA: TGTGCCAGCAGCTTAGACAGATACTCCTACAATGAGCAGTTCTTC. It encodes CASSLDRYSYNEQFF.

This clonotype was seen a few times. This chain joins TRBV20-1 and TRBJ2-2; TRBD2 matches 11 bases. V was clipped by 0 bases and J by 2 bases; unmatched bases: 2. Germline V CDR1 and CDR2: DFQATT, SNEGSKA (reference sequence). The CDR3 sequence is 16 residues long. The CDR3 protein is CSAREGTSGNTGELFF. CDR3 bases: TGCAGTGCTAGAGAGGGGACTAGCGGCAACACCGGGGAGCTGTTTTTT.

This clonotype turned up a few times. The CDR3 here is CASSLTRGMSNTEAFF. In DNA form, the CDR3 reads TGTGCCAGCAGTCTTACTAGGGGGATGAGTAACACTGAAGCTTTCTTT. This rearrangement joins TRBV6-1 to TRBJ1-1, with a weak D call TRBD1 (6 bases). The germline V gene encodes CDR1 MNHNS and CDR2 SASEGT. CDR3 size: 16 residues. V was clipped by 5 bases and J by 2 bases, with 18 bases between them.

V usage is TRBV12-3 or TRBV12-4 and J usage is TRBJ2-3; 9 nucleotides align to TRBD1. V trimming: 6 bases; J trimming: 6 bases; junction bases outside the gene matches: 13. The CDR3 runs to 16 residues. CDR3 DNA: TGTGCCAGCAGCCGCCTCCCGGGACAGGGATCGGATACGCAGTATTTT. Amino acid sequence: CASSRLPGQGSDTQYF.

V is TRBV27 and J is TRBJ2-3, with D possibly called TRBD1 or TRBD2 (5 bases each). V was cut by 0 bases and J by 2 bases, with 12 bases left in between. The CDR3 runs to 16 residues. In germline, CDR1 is MNHEY, CDR2 SMNVEV (reference sequence). As DNA, the CDR3 is TGTGCCAGCAGTTTATCTCCTGAGGGGAACACAGATACGCAGTATTTT. Protein product: CASSLSPEGNTDTQYF.

About this clonotype itself: The junction shows a germline mismatch at one end, possibly a read error. The chain carries TRBV5-5 and TRBJ2-1; D may be TRBD2 (5 bases). The CDR3 totals 14 residues. Germline values: CDR1 SGHKS, CDR2 YYEKEE (reference sequence). CDR3: CAISLGLAGREQFF. In DNA form, the CDR3 reads TGTGCCATCAGCCTCGGACTCGCCGGACGTGAGCAGTTCTTC.

In its sample, this clonotype was seen a few times. The chain joins TRBV5-1 to TRBJ1-5, with D unclear. Looked up from germline, CDR1 is SGHRS and CDR2 is YFSETQ. V was shortened by 1 base and J by 7 bases, with 12 bases between the two germline ends. The CDR3 length is 14 residues. The CDR3 bases are TGCGCCAGCAGCTTGATCCCCAGCCGGCAGCCCCAGCATTTT. It yields the protein CASSLIPSRQPQHF.

This clonotype has ten or more counts. The chain carries TRBV29-1 and TRBJ1-5; D unresolved. V lost 5 bases and J lost 6, with 14 bases in between. The CDR3 has 13 residues. Per germline, CDR1 SQVTM and CDR2 ANQGSEA. CDR3 DNA: TGCAGCGTTTTAGAAGGGTGGGGTCAGCCCCAGCATTTT. Its protein is CSVLEGWGQPQHF.

This clonotype was detected only a few times. The chain combines TRBV20-1 with TRBJ2-3, with 9 nucleotides matching TRBD2. The CDR3 runs 14 residues. The ends lost 5 bases at V and 3 bases at J; junction bases unmatched: 6. Germline CDR1 and CDR2: DFQATT and SNEGSKA (reference sequence). CDR3 in DNA: TGCAGTGCTCGAGCGGGAGGAGATACAGATACGCAGTATTTT. This sequence encodes CSARAGGDTDTQYF.

Regarding this clonotype: Because it lacks the conserved phenylalanine or tryptophan at the end, this CDR3 is likely a read error. The rearrangement links TRBV27 to TRBJ2-1; a weak D match, TRBD2 (6 bases). V lost 7 bases and J 8 bases, leaving 21 bases between the germline ends. Germline V gene lookup returns CDR1 MNHEY and CDR2 SMNVEV (reference sequence). CDR3 length: 15 residues. The DNA of the CDR3 is TGTGCCAGCACGTCGGGAGTAGGGCCGAGGGATGAGCAGTTCTCC. It yields the protein CASTSGVGPRDEQFS.

This clonotype came up many times. J is TRBJ2-7 and V is TRBV29-1; 8 bases agree with TRBD1. V gave up 7 bases and J gave up 0 bases; unmatched junction bases: 8. Germline CDR1 reads SQVTM; CDR2 reads ANQGSEA. CDR3 length: 14 residues. DNA for the CDR3: TGCAGCGCCTACAGGGGGTTCCCCTCCTACGAGCAGTACTTC. Amino acid sequence: CSAYRGFPSYEQYF.

This clonotype occurred a few times. The chain has TRBV9 and TRBJ1-2; TRBD1 might be the D (6 bases). Trimming removed 6 bases at V and 7 bases at J, with 16 bases between. Germline V gene sequence: CDR1 SGDLS, CDR2 YYNGEE. This CDR3 comprises 13 residues. CDR3 DNA sequence: TGTGCCAGCACTACTACAGGGAATCCTGGCTACACCTTC. It yields the protein CASTTTGNPGYTF.

This clonotype was detected only a few times. This chain joins TRBV5-1 and TRBJ1-4; D ambiguous. Germline V lookup: CDR1 SGHRS, CDR2 YFSETQ. This CDR3 spans 15 amino acids. The V and J ends lost 1 base and 4 bases respectively, with 11 bases between them. The CDR3 protein is CASSLNIGYNEKLFF. CDR3 nucleotide sequence: TGCGCCAGCAGCTTGAATATCGGCTATAATGAAAAACTGTTTTTT. Full variable domain (missing parts from reference TRBV5-1 and TRBJ1-4): KAGVTQTPRYLIKTRGQQVTLSCSPISGHRSVSWYQQTPGQGLQFLFEYFSETQRNKGNFPGRFSGRQFSNSRSEMNVSTLELGDSALYLCASSLNIGYNEKLFFGSGTQLSVL.